One and the same sample provided the 8 T cell receptor beta chains below, sequenced in a study of patients and donors after allogeneic stem cell transplantation. TCRdb re-called the RT-PCR reads through MiXCR, storing one row per CDR3 protein. Among some 87,000 distinct CDR3 sequences, about 44% were seen once, and the ten largest hold more than 55%. The sequenced sample consisted of blood, either unsorted or a sorted T cell fraction (not recorded which). The receptors originated from a human donor who was either an allogeneic HSCT recipient or a stem cell or donor lymphocyte infusion donor (not recorded which). It is not recorded whose cells these are; they may come from a transplant donor.

The rearrangement uses TRBV15 and TRBJ1-6, with D uncertain. Germline CDR1 reads LNHNV; CDR2 reads YYDKDF (reference sequence). The V and J ends lost 1 base and 7 bases respectively, with 5 bases between them. The CDR3 consists of 13 residues. The CDR3 DNA reads as TGTGCCACCAGCAGAGGGGAGAATTCACCCCTCCACTTT. Translation: CATSRGENSPLHF.

This clonotype was detected a few times. V and J are TRBV29-1 and TRBJ2-5; no reliable D call. With 3 bases removed from V and 3 bases from J, the gap between germline ends came to 14 bases. The length of the CDR3 is 14 residues. Germline V CDR1 and CDR2: SQVTM, ANQGSEA. DNA for the CDR3: TGCAGCGTTGACCTCGACCAGTACAAAGAGACCCAGTACTTC. This translates into CSVDLDQYKETQYF.

The J gene is TRBJ2-3, the V gene TRBV6-2 or TRBV6-3, with D perhaps TRBD1 (6 bases). The CDR3 sequence is 15 residues long. Between the trimmed V and J ends, which lost 2 bases and 0 bases, there was a span of 9 bases. Germline lookup yields CDR1 MNHEY and CDR2 SVGEGT. This CDR3 reads CASSYGGDSTDTQYF. CDR3 DNA sequence: TGTGCCAGCAGTTACGGGGGCGACAGCACAGATACGCAGTATTTT.

The chain uses TRBV6-2 or TRBV6-3 and TRBJ1-5; D is possibly TRBD1 (6 bases). Trimming pared 5 bases from V and 1 base from J, leaving 18 bases between. Germline CDR1 reads MNHEY; CDR2 reads SVGEGT. This CDR3 is built from 17 residues. The CDR3 loop is CASSTPPRGRSNQPQHF. In DNA, the CDR3 is TGTGCCAGCAGTACCCCACCCAGGGGTAGGAGCAATCAGCCCCAGCATTTT.

This rearrangement joins TRBV27 to TRBJ1-1; D not resolved. The CDR3 extends over 15 amino acids. Trimming removed 2 bases at V and 2 bases at J, with 12 bases between. Germline assignment: CDR1 MNHEY and CDR2 SMNVEV (reference sequence). The CDR3, as DNA: TGTGCCAGCAGTTTAAGCACTCTTGGAAACACTGAAGCTTTCTTT. Residues: CASSLSTLGNTEAFF.

The V gene is TRBV6-6, the J gene TRBJ1-2; D perhaps matches TRBD1 (5 bases). The CDR3 extends over 13 amino acids. The germline V gene encodes CDR1 MNHNY and CDR2 SVGAGI (reference sequence). Trimming shortened V by 5 bases and J by 3 bases, and 10 bases separated the two germline ends. CDR3 bases: TGTGCCAGCAGTAGGGACGGTTACTATGGCTACACCTTC. This translates into CASSRDGYYGYTF.

The V and J genes are TRBV4-1 and TRBJ1-4; 7 bases align to TRBD1. The V gene's germline CDR1 is MGHRA and CDR2 YSYEKL. Trimming at V came to 0 bases and at J to 7 bases, leaving 2 bases not matched to a gene. This CDR3 is built from 14 residues. Here the CDR3 DNA reads TGCGCCAGCAGCCAAGACCCAGGGGGTGAAAAACTGTTTTTT. It specifies CASSQDPGGEKLFF.

This chain links TRBV28 with TRBJ1-2, with 8 nucleotides matching TRBD1. The CDR3 spans 15 residues. The germline CDR1 and CDR2 sequences are MDHEN and SYDVKM. Trimming cost V 5 bases and J 2 bases; bases outside gene matches: 7. This chain's CDR3 is CASSPGQGGNYGYTF. Written as DNA, the CDR3 is TGTGCCAGCAGTCCCGGACAGGGTGGGAACTATGGCTACACCTTC.